This TCR beta chain originates from a study of response to subunit inactivated influenza vaccine. TCRdb reanalysed the RT-PCR reads using MiXCR and keeps one entry per CDR3 protein. The sample yields roughly 570,000 distinct CDR3 sequences, roughly 15% seen once. General observations from the study: The authors offered the suggestion that each seasonal influenza vaccination recruits few new T cells.

The V gene's germline CDR1 is DFQATT and CDR2 SNEGSKA (reference sequence). V shed 4 bases and J 1 base; nucleotides not matched to a gene: 6. The CDR3 is made up of 16 amino acids. About this clonotype: Its antigen is unknown.

The rearrangement links TRBV20-1 to TRBJ2-2; TRBD2 aligns across 10 bases. The source was PBMCs from blood, collected about 13 days after vaccination. The clonotype was recovered from a man in his forties or fifties who received an inactivated influenza vaccine. The CDR3 here is CSANHLAGENTGELFF. DNA of the CDR3: TGCAGTGCTAACCATCTAGCGGGAGAGAACACCGGGGAGCTGTTTTTT.